This TCR beta chain was sequenced in a study of cytomegalovirus exposure and HLA in healthy donors. As concerns this clone: What it binds is not known.

PCR amplification relied on 60 Vbeta primers (plus 13 Jbeta primers). The table came from immunoSEQ multiplex PCR; TCRdb's copy has only in-frame clones and leaves some out. The profile shows more than 150,000 clones, approximately 85% of them singletons. Trimming cost V 6 bases and J 8 bases, with 17 bases left between them. Germline CDR1 is MNHEY and CDR2 is SVGAGI. CDR3 length: 14 residues. Study findings and constraints: Some public TCRs appeared in many individuals, while most sequences were rare. A later analysis linked a missense variant in DCLRE1C to the trimming of TCR beta V and J genes. Highest at DRB1 and lowest at HLA-C, TCR association rates differed among HLA loci in a later analysis.

The sequenced sample consisted of PBMCs. The receptor was isolated from a girl aged 10-17 years in good health and CMV-seropositive. The chain couples TRBV6-5 to TRBJ1-5; tentative D call: TRBD1 (5 bases). For the CDR3, the DNA is TGTGCCAGCAGCTCCAGACAGTTCAACAAGCCCCAGCATTTT. Its translation: CASSSRQFNKPQHF.